The TCR beta chain under discussion was sequenced for a study of cytomegalovirus exposure and HLA in healthy donors. The overall study: There were fewer than 130 million unique TCR beta sequences, drawn from roughly 200 million T cells, in an earlier analysis.

These donors, healthy bone marrow donors, were studied. Trimming took 5 bases from V and 0 from J; bases not matched to a gene: 4. The CDR3 contains 14 residues. Germline V gene sequence: CDR1 MNHEY, CDR2 SMNVEV (reference sequence). General study findings and limits: An analysis was carried out at a later point. It showed that HLA-associated TCR beta chains were more clonally expanded than equally common non-associated chains.

This clone was observed a handful of times. Its antigen is as yet unknown. PCR was performed using 60 Vbeta and 13 Jbeta primers. Some clones are missing from TCRdb's copy, which holds only in-frame ones; the method was immunoSEQ multiplex PCR. This table has roughly 100,000 clones, about 70% appearing once. The receptor comes from a boy aged 5-17 years in good health and CMV-seronegative. The material sequenced was PBMCs. The rearrangement links TRBV27 to TRBJ2-7, with 7 bases that match TRBD1. CDR3 sequence: CASSNRGLSYEQYF. CDR3 nucleotide sequence: TGTGCCAGCAGTAACAGGGGCCTCTCCTACGAGCAGTACTTC.